This T cell receptor (beta chain) was identified during a study of blood T cell repertoires in COVID-19. As for the study in general: PBMCs, B-cell-depleted T cells, or T cells were the source of the cDNA or gDNA that made up the material.

The authors' processing: Cell counts per sample came from amplifying reference gene primers. Sequencing used immunoSEQ multiplex PCR; TCRdb keeps in-frame clones, though not all of them. D and trimming come from the DNA, and the V and J calls and clone size come from that table. This sample carries around 200,000 clones, 88% of them seen once, and the ten largest clones take around 1.1%. CDR1 and CDR2 from the germline V gene are KGHDR and SFDVKD. Deletions cut 4 bases from V and 7 bases from J, with 12 bases between. The CDR3 is made up of 14 amino acids. The J gene is TRBJ1-4, the V gene TRBV24-1, with D tentatively TRBD1 (6 bases). The source of this sequence is a man aged 25-45 years with acute or convalescent COVID-19. The specimen sequenced was peripheral blood. The CDR3 loop is CATSDSGQIEKLFF. The CDR3 DNA sequence: TGTGCCACCAGTGACTCCGGACAGATTGAAAAACTGTTTTTT.